This paragraph covers one T cell receptor beta chain sequence. The data originate from a study of T-cell memory formation after mild COVID-19. CDR3 size: 15 residues. V lost 0 bases, J lost 5 bases, and 2 bases stayed unmatched. CDR1 is LNHNV, CDR2 YYDKDF, per germline (reference sequence). In TCRdb, the 5' RACE reads were re-called with MiXCR into one record per CDR3 protein. The table includes about 400,000 distinct CDR3 sequences, more than 15% detected once. The specimen sequenced was PBMCs or a T cell subset sorted from them (not recorded which). This TCR came from a man younger than 35 who had mild COVID-19 (a few samples of this study predate the infection). Cell type and time point are not known. The chain joins TRBV15 to TRBJ2-5, with 11 bases identical to TRBD2. The chain's CDR3 is CATSRETSGAETQYF. As DNA, the CDR3 is TGTGCCACCAGCAGAGAGACTAGCGGGGCCGAGACCCAGTACTTC.